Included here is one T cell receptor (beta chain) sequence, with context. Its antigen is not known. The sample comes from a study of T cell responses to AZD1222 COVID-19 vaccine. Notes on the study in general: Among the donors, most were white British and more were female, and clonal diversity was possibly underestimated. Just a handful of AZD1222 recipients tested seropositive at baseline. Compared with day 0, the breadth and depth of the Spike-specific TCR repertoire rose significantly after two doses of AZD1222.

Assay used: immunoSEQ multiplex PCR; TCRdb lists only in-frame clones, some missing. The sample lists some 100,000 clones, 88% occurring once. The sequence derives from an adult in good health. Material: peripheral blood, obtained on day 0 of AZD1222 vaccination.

The CDR3 coding sequence is TGCGCCAGCAGTGAAGTATATCCAAACTATGGCTACACCTTC. It is translated as CASSEVYPNYGYTF. The V and J genes are TRBV10-2 and TRBJ1-2; no definite D call. V gave up 3 bases and J gave up 2 bases, with 10 bases separating them. The CDR3 runs 14 residues. CDR1 WSHSY and CDR2 SAAADI come from the germline V gene.